A selection of T cell receptor beta chains follows, all from one sample in a study of cytomegalovirus exposure and HLA in healthy donors. Using immunoSEQ multiplex PCR, the repertoire was profiled, and TCRdb retains in-frame clones only, with some absent. The profile shows more than 140,000 clones, roughly 80% of them singletons. Specimen: PBMCs. The receptors here all came from a man between 25 and 39 years old in good health and CMV-seropositive. Both conserved end residues are part of each CDR3. A D gene is named only where the DNA matches it firmly. Clone sizes are given selectively: once, few, many, or a class where the clone is expanded.

TRBD1	TRBV28	-	TRBJ1-4	CASRNIRDRDPTNEKLFF	TGTGCCAGCAGGAACATCCGGGACAGGGACCCAACTAATGAAAAACTGTTTTTT
-	TRBV27	-	TRBJ2-7	CASSFETAFYEQYF	TGTGCCAGCAGTTTTGAGACAGCCTTTTACGAGCAGTACTTC
-	TRBV5-8	-	TRBJ2-7	CASSINPGHYYEQYF	TGTGCCAGCAGCATAAACCCGGGACATTACTACGAGCAGTACTTC
-	TRBV2	-	TRBJ2-7	CASSLQSPEQYF	TGTGCCAGCAGCCTGCAATCCCCCGAGCAGTACTTC
TRBD2	TRBV11-2	-	TRBJ2-2	CASSLLAGGAGELFF	TGTGCCAGCAGCTTACTAGCGGGAGGGGCCGGGGAGCTGTTTTTT
-	TRBV11-2	-	TRBJ2-2	CASSLRSRVNTGELFF	TGTGCCAGCAGCTTAAGGTCTCGGGTGAACACCGGGGAGCTGTTTTTT
-	TRBV5-8	-	TRBJ1-1	CASSWGEGLEYAFF	TGTGCCAGCAGCTGGGGGGAGGGACTTGAGTACGCTTTCTTT
-	TRBV7-6	-	TRBJ2-3	CASSLESLTGTFTDTQYF	TGTGCCAGCAGCTTAGAAAGTCTTACGGGTACTTTCACAGATACGCAGTATTTT
TRBD1	TRBV27	-	TRBJ2-1	CASSLLGQGKHEQFF	TGTGCCAGCAGTTTACTCGGACAGGGGAAGCATGAGCAGTTCTTC
-	TRBV5-1	-	TRBJ1-1	CASSLDPGVDTEAFF	TGCGCCAGCAGCTTGGACCCGGGGGTAGACACTGAAGCTTTCTTT
-	TRBV7-6	-	TRBJ2-7	CASSLAASMYEQYF	TGTGCCAGCAGCTTAGCGGCCAGTATGTACGAGCAGTACTTC
TRBD1	TRBV4-1	-	TRBJ2-2	CASSQALDRPNTGELFF	TGCGCCAGCAGCCAAGCACTGGACAGGCCTAACACCGGGGAGCTGTTTTTT
-	TRBV28	few	TRBJ1-4	CASSRTLPGKEKLFF	TGTGCCAGCAGTCGCACCCTACCGGGGAAGGAAAAACTGTTTTTT
TRBD1	TRBV5-1	-	TRBJ2-5	CASSSGTGGQETQYF	TGCGCCAGCAGCTCCGGGACAGGGGGACAAGAGACCCAGTACTTC
TRBD1	TRBV6-5	-	TRBJ1-2	CASSYAGGSIYGYTF	TGTGCCAGCAGTTATGCAGGGGGCTCTATCTATGGCTACACCTTC
TRBD1	TRBV30	-	TRBJ2-7	CAWSAGTGALEQYF	TGTGCCTGGAGCGCCGGGACAGGGGCCCTCGAGCAGTACTTC
-	TRBV21-1	-	TRBJ2-4	CASSKATGVNIQYF	TGTGCCAGCAGCAAAGCCACAGGGGTAAACATTCAGTACTTC
-	TRBV30	-	TRBJ2-1	CAWSGVSDEQFF	TGTGCCTGGAGTGGAGTTTCCGATGAGCAGTTCTTC
-	TRBV18	-	TRBJ2-6	CASSLSGANVLTF	TGTGCCAGCTCCCTCTCTGGGGCCAACGTCCTGACTTTC
-	TRBV9	-	TRBJ1-1	CASSGALGTEAFF	TGTGCCAGCAGCGGGGCCCTGGGCACTGAAGCTTTCTTT